Shown below are 17 T cell receptor beta chains from a single sample sequenced in a study of cytomegalovirus exposure and HLA in healthy donors. The assay was immunoSEQ multiplex PCR, and TCRdb's table has in-frame clones only and misses some. The data contain around 150,000 clones, 84% of them singletons. Sequencing used PBMCs. All receptors derive from a man aged 25 to 45 in good health and CMV-seropositive.

The rearrangement links TRBV4-2 to TRBJ1-1, with no clear D. The CDR3 sequence is 12 residues long. The V end was cut by 5 bases, the J end by 6 bases, with 10 bases between. Germline CDR1 and CDR2: LGHNA and YNFKEQ. In DNA, the CDR3 is TGTGCCAGCAGCGCGGAGATGCCTGAAGCTTTCTTT. Its translation: CASSAEMPEAFF.

This chain uses TRBV6-1 with TRBJ2-1; 11 bases agree with TRBD2. The J segment lost 8 bases and the V segment lost 5 bases, leaving 8 bases of the junction unmatched. The CDR3 covers 15 residues. Germline V lookup: CDR1 MNHNS, CDR2 SASEGT. The CDR3 sequence: CASSKSSGRGDEQFF. CDR3 nucleotides: TGTGCCAGCAGTAAAAGTAGCGGGAGGGGGGATGAGCAGTTCTTC.

The chain employs TRBV19 and TRBJ2-3; TRBD2 might be the D (5 bases). V was pared by 6 bases and J by 4 bases, with 14 bases between. Looked up from germline, CDR1 is LNHDA and CDR2 is SQIVND (reference sequence). The CDR3 consists of 14 residues. CDR3 nucleotide sequence: TGTGCCAGTAGGCGGGCCTTGGCCCCAGATACGCAGTATTTT. Translation gives CASRRALAPDTQYF. Full variable domain (remainder filled in from reference TRBV19 and TRBJ2-3): DGGITQSPKYLFRKEGQNVTLSCEQNLNHDAMYWYRQDPGQGLRLIYYSQIVNDFQKGDIAEGYSVSREKKESFPLTVTSAQKNPTAFYLCASRRALAPDTQYFGPGTRLTVL.

This chain links TRBV28 with TRBJ1-1; 9 nucleotides match TRBD1. In germline, CDR1 is MDHEN, CDR2 SYDVKM. The ends lost 5 bases at V and 3 bases at J; junction bases unmatched: 10. The CDR3 sequence is 16 residues long. CDR3 region: CASSGGTGITYTEAFF. CDR3 DNA: TGTGCCAGCAGTGGAGGGACAGGGATTACATACACTGAAGCTTTCTTT.

The chain links TRBV30 to TRBJ2-7; 8 nucleotides line up with TRBD2. This CDR3 has 13 residues. The germline V gene has CDR1 GTSNPN and CDR2 SVGIG (reference sequence). V lost 3 bases and J lost 7; bases outside the gene matches: 8. The CDR3 is CAWSLGRGGEQYF. The CDR3 region has the DNA TGTGCCTGGAGCCTCGGGAGGGGAGGAGAGCAGTACTTC.

The chain couples TRBV7-6 to TRBJ2-1; D is perhaps TRBD1 (6 bases). V gave up 5 bases and J gave up 0 bases, with 11 bases separating them. The CDR3 loop spans 15 amino acids. The V gene's germline CDR1 is SGHVS and CDR2 FNYEAQ. The CDR3 loop reads CASSRQASSYNEQFF. The DNA for the CDR3 is TGTGCCAGCAGCCGACAGGCTAGCTCCTACAATGAGCAGTTCTTC.

This chain connects TRBV19 to TRBJ1-2; 8 bases are shared with TRBD1. This CDR3 has 16 residues. Looked up from germline, CDR1 is LNHDA and CDR2 is SQIVND (reference sequence). V lost 5 bases and J lost 2; bases outside the gene matches: 10. CDR3 nucleotides: TGTGCCAGTAGTCCTCACACCCAGGGGGCCAACTATGGCTACACCTTC. This sequence encodes CASSPHTQGANYGYTF. Full variable domain (rest looked up from reference TRBV19 and TRBJ1-2): DGGITQSPKYLFRKEGQNVTLSCEQNLNHDAMYWYRQDPGQGLRLIYYSQIVNDFQKGDIAEGYSVSREKKESFPLTVTSAQKNPTAFYLCASSPHTQGANYGYTFGSGTRLTVV.

This clone was observed once. The same CDR3 can be traced to other DNA sequences in this sample. This rearrangement joins TRBV5-6 to TRBJ2-1; D is perhaps TRBD2 (5 bases). The CDR3 length is 15 residues. V gave up 0 bases and J gave up 0 bases, with 7 bases separating them. CDR1 is SGHDT, CDR2 YYEEEE, per germline. The CDR3 DNA is TGTGCCAGCAGCTTGGGAGGGAGCTCCTACAATGAGCAGTTCTTC. Amino acid sequence: CASSLGGSSYNEQFF.

The chain recombines TRBV18 with TRBJ2-3; TRBD2 matches 10 bases. J gave up 0 bases and V 6 bases, and 6 bases lay outside the gene matches. The germline V gene has CDR1 KGHSH and CDR2 LQKENI. This CDR3 spans 16 amino acids. The CDR3 sequence is CASSLGLADSTDTQYF. For the CDR3, the DNA is TGTGCCAGCTCGCTTGGACTAGCGGATAGCACAGATACGCAGTATTTT.

The chain is built from TRBV27 and TRBJ1-4; D ambiguous. CDR3 length: 12 amino acids. The V gene's germline CDR1 is MNHEY and CDR2 SMNVEV (reference sequence). V lost 7 bases and J lost 8, with 11 bases in between. The CDR3 DNA is TGTGCCAGCAAACGGCCGGGAGAAAAACTGTTTTTT. Its protein is CASKRPGEKLFF.

CDR3: CASSFSSGTSGGAATDTQYF. Written as DNA, the CDR3 is TGTGCCAGCAGCTTCTCCTCCGGGACTAGCGGGGGAGCGGCAACAGATACGCAGTATTTT. The chain carries TRBV7-3 and TRBJ2-3; the match to TRBD2 covers 14 bases. Germline values: CDR1 SGHTA, CDR2 FQGTGA. The CDR3 covers 20 residues. The ends lost 3 bases at V and 3 bases at J; junction bases unmatched: 14. Variable domain in full (rest from reference TRBV7-3 and TRBJ2-3): GAGVSQTPSNKVTEKGKYVELRCDPISGHTALYWYRQSLGQGPEFLIYFQGTGAADDSGLPNDRFFAVRPEGSVSTLKIQRTERGDSAVYLCASSFSSGTSGGAATDTQYFGPGTRLTVL.

This chain joins TRBV5-6 and TRBJ1-2; D is unresolved. V lost 0 bases to trimming and J lost 8 bases, with 11 bases between them. The CDR3 is made up of 13 amino acids. The V gene's germline CDR1 is SGHDT and CDR2 YYEEEE. The CDR3 reads CASSLVLGGGYTF. CDR3 bases: TGTGCCAGCAGCTTGGTTTTAGGAGGGGGCTACACCTTC.

The chain combines TRBV5-8 with TRBJ1-2, with a weak D call TRBD1 (5 bases). V dropped 2 bases and J dropped 4 bases, with 6 bases sitting between them. CDR3 length equals 12 residues. CDR1 is SGHTS and CDR2 is YDEGEE in the germline V gene. The CDR3 nucleotides are TGTGCCAGCAGCTTAAGGGGCTATGGCTACACCTTC. Its translation: CASSLRGYGYTF.

The chain has TRBV2 and TRBJ2-3; D not certain. V dropped 4 bases and J dropped 2 bases, with 10 bases sitting between them. Germline CDR1 and CDR2: SNHLY and FYNNEI. The CDR3 length is 14 residues. The CDR3 nucleotides are TGTGCCAGCAGTGCAGGATTACCCACAGATACGCAGTATTTT. Translating it yields CASSAGLPTDTQYF. The full variable domain, rest sourced from reference TRBV2 and TRBJ2-3, is EPEVTQTPSHQVTQMGQEVILRCVPISNHLYFYWYRQILGQKVEFLVSFYNNEISEKSEIFDDQFSVERPDGSNFTLKIRSTKLEDSAMYFCASSAGLPTDTQYFGPGTRLTVL.

This clone has only one observation. This chain uses TRBV9 with TRBJ2-7, with 7 bases that match TRBD1. The CDR3 has 15 residues. CDR1 and CDR2 (germline): SGDLS, YYNGEE. V gave up 0 bases and J gave up 3 bases; unmatched junction bases: 6. The DNA for the CDR3 is TGTGCCAGCAGCGTAGGAAGGGACAGCTACTACGAGCAGTACTTC. Protein sequence: CASSVGRDSYYEQYF.

The gene calls are TRBV7-2 and TRBJ2-5, with D possibly being TRBD2 (6 bases). Per germline, CDR1 SGHTA and CDR2 FQGNSA. CDR3 length: 14 residues. V was shortened by 2 bases and J by 5 bases, with 12 bases between the two germline ends. CDR3 sequence reads: CASSLIVAAETQYF. The CDR3 coding sequence is TGTGCCAGCAGCTTAATCGTAGCGGCGGAGACCCAGTACTTC.

The V call is TRBV2, the J call TRBJ2-5; D might be TRBD1 (5 bases). V lost 2 bases, J lost 1 base, and 14 bases lay in between. The CDR3 contains 16 residues. Germline values: CDR1 SNHLY, CDR2 FYNNEI. The chain's CDR3 is CASSELRQSSQETQYF. In DNA, the CDR3 is TGTGCCAGCAGTGAACTCCGACAGTCTTCCCAAGAGACCCAGTACTTC.